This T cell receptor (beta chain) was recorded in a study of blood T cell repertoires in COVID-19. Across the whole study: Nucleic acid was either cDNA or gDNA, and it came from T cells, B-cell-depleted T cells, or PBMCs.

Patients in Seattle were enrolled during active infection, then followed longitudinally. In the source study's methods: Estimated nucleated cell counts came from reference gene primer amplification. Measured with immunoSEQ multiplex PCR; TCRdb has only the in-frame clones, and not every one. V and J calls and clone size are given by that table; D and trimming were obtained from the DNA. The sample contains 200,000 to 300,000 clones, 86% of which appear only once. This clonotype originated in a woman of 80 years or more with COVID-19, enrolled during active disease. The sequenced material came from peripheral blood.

The CDR3: CASSLAGGFPGSEQYF. In DNA, the CDR3 is TGTGCCAGCAGCTTAGCGGGGGGTTTTCCAGGGAGTGAGCAGTACTTC. The genes are TRBV7-9 and TRBJ2-7; D perhaps matches TRBD2 (6 bases). Germline CDR1 and CDR2: SEHNR and FQNEAQ (reference sequence). The V and J ends lost 0 bases and 7 bases respectively, with 19 bases between them. CDR3 size: 16 residues.